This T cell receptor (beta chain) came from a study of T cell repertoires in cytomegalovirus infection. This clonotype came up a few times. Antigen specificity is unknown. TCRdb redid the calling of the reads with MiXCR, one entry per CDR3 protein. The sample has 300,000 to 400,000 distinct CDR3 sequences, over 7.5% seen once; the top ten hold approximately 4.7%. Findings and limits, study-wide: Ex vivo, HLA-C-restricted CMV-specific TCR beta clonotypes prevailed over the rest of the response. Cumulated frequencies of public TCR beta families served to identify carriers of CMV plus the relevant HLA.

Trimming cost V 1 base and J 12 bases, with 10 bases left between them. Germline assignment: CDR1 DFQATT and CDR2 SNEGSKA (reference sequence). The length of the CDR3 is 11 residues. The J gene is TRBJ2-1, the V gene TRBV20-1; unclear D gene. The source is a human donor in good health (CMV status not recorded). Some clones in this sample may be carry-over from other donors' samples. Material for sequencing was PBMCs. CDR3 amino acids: CSARADAWQFF. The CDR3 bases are TGCAGTGCTAGAGCGGATGCGTGGCAGTTCTTC.